These 9 T cell receptor beta chains were sequenced from one sample in a study of T-cell reconstitution after alpha-beta-depleted transplantation in children. The authors prepared the TCRbeta library with unique molecular identifiers. One entry per CDR3 protein results from TCRdb running MiXCR on the PCR reads. The sample holds just over 950,000 distinct CDR3 sequences; about 26% are singletons and the top ten take around 30%. Sequenced here: PBMCs, mostly from graft donor cells, sampled 360 days after TCRalphabeta/CD19-depleted stem cell transplant. The receptors originated from a boy younger than two who had a stem cell transplant for SCID, so the T cells may come from the graft donor.

CDR3 sequence reads: CASSVRAGVAGSYNEQFF. Here the CDR3 DNA reads TGTGCCAGCAGCGTACGAGCGGGGGTTGCCGGGTCCTACAATGAGCAGTTCTTC. The V and J genes are TRBV9 and TRBJ2-1; TRBD2 aligns across 8 bases. This CDR3 is 18 amino acids long. From germline, CDR1 is SGDLS and CDR2 YYNGEE. V lost 1 base to trimming and J lost 1 base; unmatched junction nucleotides: 10.

For the CDR3, the DNA is TGCAGTGCCGGGGGGAATAGCGGAAACACCATATATTTT. Protein product: CSAGGNSGNTIYF. The chain employs TRBV20-1 and TRBJ1-3, with D perhaps matching TRBD1 (5 bases). Trimming left V 6 bases short and J 4 bases short, with 13 bases between. Per germline, CDR1 DFQATT and CDR2 SNEGSKA (reference sequence). This CDR3 is 13 amino acids long.

This clonotype was counted between two and nine times. The gene calls are TRBV5-1 and TRBJ2-5; either TRBD1 or TRBD2 may fit D (5 bases each). This CDR3 is built from 15 residues. Between the trimmed V and J ends, which lost 0 bases and 5 bases, there was a span of 14 bases. CDR1 is SGHRS and CDR2 is YFSETQ in the germline V gene. The CDR3 reads CASSLDRQGPETQYF. CDR3 coding DNA: TGCGCCAGCAGCTTGGATCGGCAGGGACCGGAGACCCAGTACTTC.

The rearrangement uses TRBV5-1 and TRBJ2-3; D remains ambiguous. The V gene's germline CDR1 is SGHRS and CDR2 YFSETQ. The CDR3 totals 16 residues. V was shortened by 4 bases and J by 0 bases, with 15 bases between the two germline ends. CDR3 in amino acids: CASSPEWGWSTDTQYF. CDR3 sequence (DNA): TGCGCCAGCAGCCCCGAATGGGGTTGGAGCACAGATACGCAGTATTTT.

The chain uses TRBV29-1 and TRBJ1-1; no clear D. The CDR3 sequence is 14 residues long. Trimming stripped 2 bases from V and 4 bases from J, with 14 bases between. Germline V gene lookup returns CDR1 SQVTM and CDR2 ANQGSEA. CDR3 DNA: TGCAGCGTTGAAAGGAGGGTGGTGAGCACTGAAGCTTTCTTT. It specifies CSVERRVVSTEAFF.

The sample holds a few counts of this clonotype. The rearrangement joins TRBV4-3 to TRBJ2-7, with TRBD2 matching 8 bases. Per germline, CDR1 LGHNA and CDR2 YSLEER. The CDR3 is made up of 19 amino acids. The junction had 13 bases not matched to a gene; V was cut back by 0 bases and J by 0 bases. CDR3 nucleotide sequence: TGCGCCAGCAGCCAAGAGGGGTTAGCGGGGACCGATAGCTCCTACGAGCAGTACTTC. It codes for CASSQEGLAGTDSSYEQYF.

This clonotype has a handful of counts. The rearrangement joins TRBV20-1 to TRBJ2-7; 9 bases fit TRBD2. V lost 4 bases and J lost 4; bases outside the gene matches: 5. Germline V gene data show CDR1 as DFQATT and CDR2 as SNEGSKA (reference sequence). This CDR3 has 13 amino acids. The CDR3 sequence: CSAIAGVLYEQYF. The CDR3 DNA sequence: TGCAGTGCTATAGCGGGGGTTTTGTACGAGCAGTACTTC.

This chain links TRBV4-1 with TRBJ2-7; tentative D call: TRBD1 (5 bases). Trimming took off 6 bases at V and 4 bases at J, with 22 bases between the two ends. The V gene's germline CDR1 is MGHRA and CDR2 YSYEKL. This CDR3 contains 16 residues. The CDR3: CASSPIQGVRAYEQYF. The CDR3 DNA sequence: TGCGCCAGCAGTCCTATACAAGGGGTAAGGGCGTACGAGCAGTACTTC.

This clonotype was recorded many times. This chain links TRBV9 with TRBJ2-1; no reliable D call. With 1 base removed from V and 5 bases from J, the gap between germline ends came to 7 bases. Germline loops: CDR1 SGDLS, CDR2 YYNGEE. This CDR3 comprises 13 residues. The chain's CDR3 is CASSVSGDNEQFF. The CDR3 coding sequence is TGTGCCAGCAGCGTATCCGGCGACAATGAGCAGTTCTTC. Based on the CDR3 plus reference TRBV9 and TRBJ2-1, the full variable domain is DSGVTQTPKHLITATGQRVTLRCSPRSGDLSVYWYQQSLDQGLQFLIQYYNGEERAKGNILERFSAQQFPDLHSELNLSSLELGDSALYFCASSVSGDNEQFFGPGTRLTVL.